The rows below give T cell receptor beta chains drawn from one sample of a study of blood T cell repertoires in COVID-19. Clones were sequenced by immunoSEQ multiplex PCR, and TCRdb holds only the in-frame ones, with some missing. The sample holds tens of thousands of clones; approximately 86% are singletons and the top ten take 4% to 5%. The specimen sequenced was peripheral blood. The receptors were gathered from a woman between 70 and 85 years old with active COVID-19. Both conserved end residues are part of each CDR3. The D gene is left open where the match is weak. Clone size, where shown, is once, few, many, or a class for clones that have expanded.

>TRBJ2-7|TRBD1|TRBV15|.
TGTGCCACCAGCAGGATCAGGGGGTACGAGCAGTACTTC
CATSRIRGYEQYF
>TRBJ1-2|.|TRBV10-1|.
TGCGCCAGCAGTATAGACAGGACCTATGGCTACACCTTC
CASSIDRTYGYTF
>TRBJ2-7|.|TRBV12-3/TRBV12-4|.
TGTGCCAGCAGTTTGACCGGGACAACTCAACTGTACTTC
CASSLTGTTQLYF
>TRBJ2-3|TRBD2|TRBV6-5|once
TGTGCCAGCAGAGTAGCGGGGAGCACAGATACGCAGTATTTT
CASRVAGSTDTQYF
>TRBJ2-3|TRBD1|TRBV5-1|.
TGCGCCAGCAGCACCGGACAGGTTGATACGCAGTATTTT
CASSTGQVDTQYF
>TRBJ1-3|.|TRBV18|.
TGTGCCAGCTCACCAACATCGGGTGGAAACACCATATATTTT
CASSPTSGGNTIYF
>TRBJ2-3|.|TRBV7-2|.
TGTGCCAGCAGCTTAGGACAGACGACCACAGATACGCAGTATTTT
CASSLGQTTTDTQYF
>TRBJ1-4|TRBD1|TRBV28|.
TGTGCCAGCGGGGTCCCGACAGGGTCTAATGAAAAACTGTTTTTT
CASGVPTGSNEKLFF
>TRBJ2-7|TRBD2|TRBV5-1|.
TGCGCCAGCAGCTTCTTAGCGGGGTCCGCCTCCGAGCAGTACTTC
CASSFLAGSASEQYF
>TRBJ2-7|.|TRBV10-3|.
TGTGCCATCAGTGGAACAGGGCGGTGGGACGAGCAGTACTTC
CAISGTGRWDEQYF
>TRBJ2-1|TRBD2|TRBV7-3|.
TGTGCCAGCAGCCGACTAGCGGGGGCTTACAATGAGCAGTTCTTC
CASSRLAGAYNEQFF
>TRBJ1-5|.|TRBV19|.
TGTGCCAGTAGTCGTCGGGAGGGGGGAGATGGCAATCAGCCCCAGCATTTT
CASSRREGGDGNQPQHF
>TRBJ2-3|.|TRBV5-4|.
TGTGCCAGCAGCCCCCCCCCTCTAGGTACGACAGATACGCAGTATTTT
CASSPPPLGTTDTQYF
>TRBJ2-5|.|TRBV4-3|.
TGCGCCAGCAGCCAACTACTAAAAGAGACCCAGTACTTC
CASSQLLKETQYF
>TRBJ2-2|.|TRBV2|.
TGTGCTCACGGGGGGCTGAACACCGGGGAGCTGTTTTTT
CAHGGLNTGELFF
>TRBJ2-7|TRBD2|TRBV11-3|.
TGTGCCAGCAGCAAGGGCGGGACTAGCGGGGGGGGAGAGCAGTACTTC
CASSKGGTSGGGEQYF